This TCR gamma chain was observed in a study of Vδ1+ human thymocytes. The study, taken as a whole, reports: Thymic TRG and TRD repertoires appeared highly polyclonal, with Gaussian CDR3 length distributions.

V was clipped by 0 bases and J by 3 bases; unmatched bases: 8. CDR3 length: 15 residues. Germline V CDR1 and CDR2: GITISATS, ISYDGTV (reference sequence). Details on this clone: What it binds is unknown.

Extracted RNA was reverse transcribed into cDNA. Pooled V-gene forward primers with one constant-region reverse primer generated the CDR3 amplicons by multiplex PCR. TCRdb re-called the multiplex PCR reads via CATT. The profile shows thousands of gamma-chain clones, 42% of them singletons. The genes are TRGV9 and TRGJ1 or TRGJ2. TCRdb carries no J gene annotation; the J gene was assigned here by matching the DNA with germline. The origin of this receptor is a boy younger than two who had congenital heart surgery. What was sequenced was Vdelta1+ gamma-delta thymocytes from the thymus. The subset here: FACS-sorted CD3+ TCRalphabeta- TCRVdelta1+ TCRVdelta2- thymocytes. The chain's CDR3 is CALWEVPGIYYKKLF. CDR3 bases: TGTGCCTTGTGGGAGGTGCCGGGAATTTATTATAAGAAACTCTTT.